The rows below give T cell receptor beta chains drawn from one sample of a study of blood T cell repertoires in COVID-19. Data came from immunoSEQ multiplex PCR; TCRdb stores just in-frame clones and leaves some out. Among about 170,000 clones listed, over 65% were seen once. The sequenced sample was peripheral blood. These receptors were obtained from a woman at least 80 years old with acute or convalescent COVID-19. Both conserved end residues are part of each CDR3. The D gene is left open where the match is weak. Only some rows state a clone size, as once, few, many or a class for expanded clones.

.	TRBJ1-2	.	TRBV7-9	TGTGCCAGCAGCCCAACAGGGCACTATGGCTACACCTTC	CASSPTGHYGYTF
TRBD1	TRBJ1-2	.	TRBV29-1	TGCAGCGTCTCGGGACAGGGGTTGGGCTACACCTTC	CSVSGQGLGYTF
.	TRBJ2-7	.	TRBV3-1/TRBV3-2	TGTGCCAGCAGCCCCCGAGGGCGTGGGGAGCAGTACTTC	CASSPRGRGEQYF
.	TRBJ2-2	.	TRBV28	TGTGCCAGCAGTTTAGGGAGCGAGGGATCGGCCGGGGAGCTGTTTTTT	CASSLGSEGSAGELFF
.	TRBJ2-3	.	TRBV6-2/TRBV6-3	TGTGCCAGCAGTTCCCTACTATCGCTGGCAGATACGCAGTATTTT	CASSSLLSLADTQYF
TRBD2	TRBJ2-5	.	TRBV5-1	TGCGCCAGCAGCTTGGGCGGGAGAAGCTCGGAGACCCAGTACTTC	CASSLGGRSSETQYF
.	TRBJ1-1	.	TRBV11-2	TGTGCCAGCAGCTTCTTACCTCGGATAGCCACTGAAGCTTTCTTT	CASSFLPRIATEAFF
.	TRBJ2-3	.	TRBV19	TGTGCCAGTAGTATACAGGGGCAGGCCACAGATACGCAGTATTTT	CASSIQGQATDTQYF
TRBD2	TRBJ2-1	once	TRBV10-3	TGTGCCATCAGGAGGACTAGCGGGTTGGACAATGAGCAGTTCTTC	CAIRRTSGLDNEQFF
TRBD1	TRBJ2-1	few	TRBV6-2/TRBV6-3	TGTGCCAGCAGTACGGGACAGTACAATGAGCAGTTCTTC	CASSTGQYNEQFF